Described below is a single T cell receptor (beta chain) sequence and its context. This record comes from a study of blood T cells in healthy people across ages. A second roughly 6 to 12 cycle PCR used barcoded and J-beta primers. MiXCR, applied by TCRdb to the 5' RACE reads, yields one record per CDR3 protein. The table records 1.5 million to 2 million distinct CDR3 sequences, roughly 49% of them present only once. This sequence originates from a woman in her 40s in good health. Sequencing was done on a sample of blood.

CDR3 residues: CASSSANLRGLGGTQYF. The CDR3, as DNA: TGCGCCAGCAGCTCGGCCAACCTCAGGGGGTTGGGGGGGACCCAGTACTTC. V gene TRBV5-1 combines with J gene TRBJ2-5, with D tentatively TRBD1 (7 bases). The CDR3 runs 17 residues. Germline V gene data show CDR1 as SGHRS and CDR2 as YFSETQ. V dropped 3 bases and J dropped 7 bases, with 25 bases sitting between them.